This TCR beta chain was recovered during a study of blood T cell repertoires in COVID-19. Germline CDR1 is DFQATT and CDR2 is SNEGSKA (reference sequence). The CDR3 extends over 13 amino acids. V shed 3 bases and J shed 4 bases, with 12 bases lying between them. Enrolled through a virtual design, the participants were between about 18 and 100 years of age and came from some 25 US areas. Symptom resolution, clearance, or two negative PCRs marked the recovered donors of Cohort 3. The table came from immunoSEQ multiplex PCR; TCRdb's copy has only in-frame clones and leaves some out. This repertoire shows a few hundred thousand clones, about nine tenths found once; its top ten account for 10%.

Sequenced: PBMCs or T cells enriched from blood (not recorded which). The chain couples TRBV20-1 to TRBJ1-2; D not certain. The clonotype comes from a woman between 18 and 30 years old who had recovered from COVID-19. CDR3 amino acids: CSASTDTGYGYTF. The CDR3 nucleotides are TGCAGTGCTAGTACTGACACTGGCTATGGCTACACCTTC.